The 15 T cell receptor beta chains presented below share a single source sample, sequenced in a study of Ad26.COV2.S vaccination and SARS-CoV-2 variants (dated by TCRdb to the early 2020s). To prepare the library, the immunoSEQ multiplex PCR assay was applied. TCRdb took over this immuneACCESS table, retaining in-frame rearrangements with V and J assigned. Such tables are incomplete; in checked studies, under half of the missing clones stem from an unresolved V gene, and the remainder is unexplained. The sample includes more than 150,000 clones, with 87% observed a single time. Around 6.3% of the sample is held by the ten biggest clonotypes. What this sample's time point label stands for: individuals recovered from natural SARS-CoV-2 infection. The source material was peripheral blood, sampled after recovery from COVID-19. These receptors were collected from a human donor who had recovered from COVID-19.

V usage is TRBV2 and J usage is TRBJ1-2, with D possibly being TRBD1 (5 bases). CDR3 length equals 15 residues. Looked up from germline, CDR1 is SNHLY and CDR2 is FYNNEI. V gave up 4 bases and J gave up 5 bases, with 17 bases separating them. CDR3 bases: TGTGCCAGCAGTGTTCTATCACAGGCTACATATGGCTACACCTTC. Translation gives CASSVLSQATYGYTF.

The V gene is TRBV11-2, the J gene TRBJ2-2; D remains unclear. V dropped 5 bases and J dropped 2 bases, with 3 bases sitting between them. Germline V gene sequence: CDR1 SGHAT, CDR2 FQNNGV. The CDR3 extends over 12 amino acids. In DNA, the CDR3 is TGTGCCAGCAGCCTTAACACCGGGGAGCTGTTTTTT. Protein product: CASSLNTGELFF.

The CDR3 DNA is TGTGCCAGCATCGGAGTCTACAATGAGCAGTTCTTC. This translates into CASIGVYNEQFF. This rearrangement joins TRBV5-6 to TRBJ2-1; unclear D gene. Germline CDR1 reads SGHDT; CDR2 reads YYEEEE. Trimming cost V 6 bases and J 3 bases, with 7 bases left between them. CDR3 length: 12 residues.

CDR3 coding DNA: TGCGCCAGCAGTGACCGAGGGGGGATGAACACTGAAGCTTTCTTT. Its translation: CASSDRGGMNTEAFF. J is TRBJ1-1 and V is TRBV10-2, with D maybe TRBD1 (6 bases). CDR1 WSHSY and CDR2 SAAADI come from the germline V gene. The length of the CDR3 is 15 residues. Trimming removed 3 bases from V and 0 bases from J, with 11 bases in between.

This chain connects TRBV10-1 to TRBJ2-3; TRBD2 aligns across 8 bases. Germline V gene sequence: CDR1 WNHNN, CDR2 SYGVQD (reference sequence). V dropped 6 bases and J dropped 4; count of bases not matched to a gene: 9. The CDR3 has 15 residues. The CDR3 here is CASSLSAGVADTQYF. In DNA, the CDR3 is TGCGCCAGCAGCCTATCAGCGGGAGTCGCAGATACGCAGTATTTT.

This chain connects TRBV5-1 to TRBJ2-1; D is unresolved. From germline, CDR1 is SGHRS and CDR2 YFSETQ. Deletions cut 0 bases from V and 5 bases from J, with 6 bases between. This CDR3 spans 13 amino acids. The CDR3 reads CASSLGNHNEQFF. The CDR3 bases are TGCGCCAGCAGCTTGGGGAATCACAATGAGCAGTTCTTC.

V usage is TRBV25-1 and J usage is TRBJ2-1; the D gene is possibly TRBD2 (7 bases). Looked up from germline, CDR1 is MGHDK and CDR2 is SYGVNS. The V and J ends lost 3 bases and 7 bases respectively, with 19 bases between them. The length of the CDR3 is 16 residues. Here the CDR3 DNA reads TGTGCCAGCAGTGATCCAAAGGGGGGGGGCTGGAATGAGCAGTTCTTC. Protein: CASSDPKGGGWNEQFF.

This chain uses TRBV5-5 with TRBJ1-2; weak D call: TRBD1 (6 bases). Trimming took 0 bases from V and 1 from J, leaving 10 bases between them. CDR3 length: 15 amino acids. Germline-derived CDR1 and CDR2 are SGHKS and YYEKEE (reference sequence). CDR3 sequence: CASSLEQGLNYGYTF. CDR3 coding DNA: TGTGCCAGCAGCTTGGAACAGGGACTTAACTATGGCTACACCTTC.

As DNA, the CDR3 is TGCGCCAGCACCCTAGCCTTAGGGGGGCGGGAGACCCAGTACTTC. It encodes CASTLALGGRETQYF. V usage is TRBV5-1 and J usage is TRBJ2-5; D tentatively fits TRBD1 or TRBD2 (6 bases each). V was trimmed by 6 bases and J by 5 bases, leaving 20 bases between them. The CDR3 consists of 15 residues. The V gene's germline CDR1 is SGHRS and CDR2 YFSETQ.

The chain carries TRBV5-4 and TRBJ2-7; 7 nucleotides match TRBD1. CDR1 SGHNT and CDR2 YYREEE come from the germline V gene (reference sequence). The CDR3 consists of 16 residues. V lost 4 bases to trimming and J lost 0 bases; unmatched junction nucleotides: 10. The CDR3 nucleotides are TGTGCCAGCAGCGTACGAACCGGGACAGACTCCTACGAGCAGTACTTC. It is translated as CASSVRTGTDSYEQYF.

V usage is TRBV5-6 and J usage is TRBJ2-5; 8 bases are a match to TRBD1. With 3 bases clipped from V and 5 bases from J, the junction kept 3 bases outside the gene matches. In germline, CDR1 is SGHDT, CDR2 YYEEEE. CDR3 length equals 13 residues. CDR3 in DNA: TGTGCCAGCAGCTGGGACAGGCAGGAGACCCAGTACTTC. The encoded protein is CASSWDRQETQYF.

Only a few counts were recorded for this clone. The chain couples TRBV4-1 to TRBJ2-2, with TRBD2 matching over 8 bases. The CDR3 covers 14 residues. The germline gives CDR1 MGHRA, CDR2 YSYEKL. The V segment lost 4 bases and the J segment 8 bases; nucleotides outside the gene matches: 6. CDR3 residues: CASSPGRASGELFF. The DNA of the CDR3 is TGCGCCAGCAGCCCCGGGAGGGCGTCTGGGGAGCTGTTTTTT.

The chain links TRBV19 to TRBJ2-3; 8 positions agree with TRBD2. Germline assignment: CDR1 LNHDA and CDR2 SQIVND (reference sequence). The CDR3 has 15 residues. The V segment lost 3 bases and the J segment 1 base; nucleotides outside the gene matches: 3. The CDR3 protein is CASSIGRVGTDTQYF. In nucleotides, the CDR3 is TGTGCCAGTAGTATCGGGAGGGTGGGCACAGATACGCAGTATTTT.

The chain uses TRBV11-2 and TRBJ2-1; 13 nucleotides line up with TRBD2. CDR1 is SGHAT and CDR2 is FQNNGV in the germline V gene. The length of the CDR3 is 15 residues. The trim removed 2 bases at V and 7 bases at J, leaving 2 bases unmatched. The CDR3 nucleotides read TGTGCCAGCAGCTTAACTAGCGGGGGGGCGAATGAGCAGTTCTTC. As protein: CASSLTSGGANEQFF.

The V and J genes are TRBV5-8 and TRBJ2-3, with 11 bases fitting TRBD2. From germline, CDR1 is SGHTS and CDR2 YDEGEE. Losses at the gene ends were 0 bases for V and 5 bases for J; bases not matched to a gene: 5. The CDR3 extends over 16 amino acids. DNA for the CDR3: TGTGCCAGCAGCTTGGATAGCGGGGGGGCAAGAGATACGCAGTATTTT. Translation gives CASSLDSGGARDTQYF.